These 10 T cell receptor beta chains were sequenced from one sample in a study of cytomegalovirus exposure and HLA in healthy donors. TCRdb's copy holds only in-frame clones and misses some; the assay was immunoSEQ multiplex PCR. This table has about 360,000 clones, 75% to 90% appearing once. The source material was PBMCs. These receptors were taken from a woman aged 18-29 years in good health and CMV-seronegative.

The chain recombines TRBV5-4 with TRBJ1-1; D may be TRBD1 (5 bases). V lost 4 bases, J lost 5 bases, and 12 bases lay in between. Germline lookup yields CDR1 SGHNT and CDR2 YYREEE (reference sequence). This CDR3 spans 13 amino acids. CDR3 residues: CASSPVGGTEAFF. The CDR3 nucleotides read TGTGCCAGCAGCCCGGTGGGGGGAACTGAAGCTTTCTTT.

CDR3 in DNA: TGTGCCAGCAACAGGTATAGCAATCAGCCCCAGCATTTT. This translates into CASNRYSNQPQHF. V and J are TRBV28 and TRBJ1-5; possibly TRBD1 for D (5 bases). CDR1 is MDHEN, CDR2 SYDVKM, per germline. CDR3 length: 13 amino acids. V lost 7 bases and J lost 0, with 7 bases in between.

The rearrangement links TRBV6-6 to TRBJ2-1; 13 bases fit TRBD2. V lost 6 bases to trimming and J lost 12 bases; unmatched junction nucleotides: 8. Germline CDR1 MNHNY, CDR2 SVGAGI (reference sequence). CDR3 length equals 14 residues. The CDR3 region has the DNA TGTGCCAGCAGCTTAGGGGGACTAGCGGGAAGGCAGTTCTTC. Its translation is CASSLGGLAGRQFF.

This clone appeared a single time. The chain employs TRBV6-1 and TRBJ2-2; D may be TRBD1 (5 bases). This CDR3 has 16 residues. The germline gives CDR1 MNHNS, CDR2 SASEGT. Trimming took off 4 bases at V and 2 bases at J, with 14 bases between the two ends. This CDR3 reads CASSALRVRNTGELFF. The CDR3 DNA follows: TGTGCCAGCAGTGCTCTCAGGGTACGAAACACCGGGGAGCTGTTTTTT.

This chain links TRBV4-1 with TRBJ1-1, with 7 bases lining up with TRBD1. Germline CDR1 MGHRA, CDR2 YSYEKL. This CDR3 region has 17 residues. J gave up 1 base and V 4 bases, and 12 bases lay outside the gene matches. This CDR3 is CASSPGQWFKKNTEAFF. CDR3 in DNA: TGCGCCAGCAGCCCGGGACAGTGGTTTAAAAAGAACACTGAAGCTTTCTTT.

The V gene is TRBV29-1, the J gene TRBJ2-1; 7 nucleotides line up with TRBD1. The CDR3 runs 12 residues. The junction had 3 bases not matched to a gene; V was cut back by 4 bases and J by 6 bases. Per the germline V gene, CDR1 is SQVTM and CDR2 is ANQGSEA. DNA of the CDR3: TGCAGCGTTGCGGGACAGTCCAATGAGCAGTTCTTC. As protein: CSVAGQSNEQFF.

CDR3 coding DNA: TGTGCCAGCAGCTCGGGACTGAATAATGAGCAGTTCTTC. It encodes CASSSGLNNEQFF. The V and J genes are TRBV7-3 and TRBJ2-1; possibly TRBD2 for D (6 bases). Germline lookup yields CDR1 SGHTA and CDR2 FQGTGA. Trimming shortened V by 4 bases and J by 7 bases, and 11 bases separated the two germline ends. The CDR3 covers 13 residues.

J is TRBJ2-3 and V is TRBV27, with TRBD2 matching over 10 bases. CDR3 length equals 15 residues. The V gene end was trimmed by 5 bases and the J gene end by 6 bases; junction bases not matched to a gene: 8. CDR1 is MNHEY and CDR2 is SMNVEV in the germline V gene (reference sequence). The CDR3 sequence: CASSPLAGGMDTQYF. The CDR3 DNA reads TGTGCCAGCAGTCCCTTAGCGGGGGGCATGGATACGCAGTATTTT.

The count of this clone is one. The V call is TRBV9, the J call TRBJ2-7; 9 nucleotides agree with TRBD1. The germline CDR1 and CDR2 sequences are SGDLS and YYNGEE. This CDR3 region has 14 residues. V was pared by 9 bases and J by 1 base, with 8 bases of the junction left unmatched. The CDR3 DNA reads TGTGCCACAGCCACCGGGACAGGGTCCTACGAGCAGTACTTC. Protein product: CATATGTGSYEQYF.

This rearrangement joins TRBV7-8 to TRBJ2-1, with no clear D. The CDR3 consists of 16 residues. V gave up 7 bases and J gave up 0 bases, with 16 bases separating them. Germline assignment: CDR1 SGHVS and CDR2 FQNEAQ. The CDR3: CASTPLARISYNEQFF. The CDR3, as DNA: TGTGCCAGCACCCCCCTTGCGCGGATCTCCTACAATGAGCAGTTCTTC.